This is a list of T cell receptor beta chains from one sample in a study of blood T cells in healthy people across ages. TCRdb re-derived calls from the 5' RACE reads in MiXCR, one entry per CDR3 protein. There are some 1,800,000 distinct CDR3 sequences in the sample; 35% to 50% occur only once, and approximately 22% lies in the top ten. The material sequenced was blood. The receptors stem from a human donor in good health. CDR3s include the opening cysteine and the closing phenylalanine or tryptophan.

-	TRBV6-1	CASSEETGGRLRETQYF
TRBJ2-1	TRBV28	CASSLWRHKHNEQFF
TRBJ2-1	TRBV5-1	CARSLDLWHNEQFF
TRBJ2-6	TRBV7-9	CASSLLGQGALSGANVLTF
TRBJ2-7	TRBV12-3/TRBV12-4	CASSFWGRDDEQYF
TRBJ2-7	TRBV12-3/TRBV12-4	CASSFLVEQYF
TRBJ2-3	TRBV20-1	CSADRVTDTQYF
TRBJ1-5	TRBV5-5	CASSFGGQGYQPQHF
TRBJ2-1	TRBV12-3/TRBV12-4	CASSLAGEQLF
TRBJ1-2	TRBV6-5	CASSYHRMDGYTF
TRBJ2-3	TRBV9	CASSVDGLGGPDTQYF
TRBJ2-5	TRBV20-1	CSAREGTEETQYF
TRBJ1-2	TRBV3-1	CASRDIFPSIGGYTF
TRBJ1-4	TRBV9	CASSVHGGLGEKLFF
TRBJ2-6	TRBV4-2	CASSDRRAGANVLTF
TRBJ2-5	TRBV10-3	CAISLAGGETQYF